Below, 20 T cell receptor beta chains from the same sample are listed, as sequenced in a study of T-cell reconstitution after alpha-beta-depleted transplantation in children. A library of TCRbeta sequences, prepared with unique molecular identifiers, was generated. TCRdb reanalysed the PCR reads using MiXCR and keeps one entry per CDR3 protein. In the table there are about 900,000 distinct CDR3 sequences, about 26% of which are singletons. Sequenced here: PBMCs, mostly from graft donor cells, sampled 360 days after TCRalphabeta/CD19-depleted stem cell transplant. The receptors come from a boy in the first two years of life who had a stem cell transplant for SCID, so the T cells may come from the graft donor.

A few counts support this clonotype. The gene calls are TRBV27 and TRBJ2-1; 11 bases match TRBD1. The CDR3 is 15 residues long. The V and J ends lost 7 bases and 2 bases, in that order; junction bases with no gene match: 4. The germline V gene has CDR1 MNHEY and CDR2 SMNVEV (reference sequence). The CDR3, as DNA: TGTGCCAGCACTCGGACAGGGGGCCCCTACAATGAGCAGTTCTTC. Translated: CASTRTGGPYNEQFF.

V is TRBV13 and J is TRBJ2-2; D remains unclear. The germline V and J ends were trimmed by 11 bases and 3 bases, with 7 bases remaining between them. Germline-derived CDR1 and CDR2 are PRHDT and FYEKMQ (reference sequence). This CDR3 is 11 amino acids long. Here the CDR3 DNA reads TGTGCCGGAAGGGACACCGGGGAGCTGTTTTTT. Protein: CAGRDTGELFF.

This chain joins TRBV5-1 and TRBJ2-1, with 10 bases aligning to TRBD1. The CDR3 is 16 amino acids. In germline, CDR1 is SGHRS, CDR2 YFSETQ. V was pared by 4 bases and J by 4 bases, with 8 bases of the junction left unmatched. The CDR3 spells CASSPSGTGAYNEQFF. CDR3 nucleotide sequence: TGCGCCAGCAGCCCCTCTGGGACAGGGGCATACAATGAGCAGTTCTTC.

This chain uses TRBV29-1 with TRBJ1-1; no clear D gene. The CDR3 consists of 10 residues. Germline lookup yields CDR1 SQVTM and CDR2 ANQGSEA. V lost 3 bases and J lost 6, with 5 bases in between. CDR3 bases: TGCAGCGTTGAGGGAGCTGAAGCTTTCTTT. This encodes CSVEGAEAFF.

V usage is TRBV20-1 and J usage is TRBJ2-1; D not resolved. This CDR3 region has 15 residues. V was shortened by 0 bases and J by 4 bases, with 13 bases between the two germline ends. Per germline, CDR1 DFQATT and CDR2 SNEGSKA (reference sequence). CDR3 in DNA: TGCAGTGCTAGAGACCCCACCCGACCGTACAATGAGCAGTTCTTC. Residues: CSARDPTRPYNEQFF.

This clonotype was observed a handful of times. The J gene is TRBJ2-3, the V gene TRBV24-1; D is perhaps TRBD1 or TRBD2 (6 bases each). This CDR3 spans 15 amino acids. Germline assignment: CDR1 KGHDR and CDR2 SFDVKD. The ends were cut back, 2 bases at V and 3 bases at J, with 11 bases in the middle. The CDR3 DNA reads TGTGCCACCAGTGATTCTGGGGGGCTTACAGATACGCAGTATTTT. As protein: CATSDSGGLTDTQYF.

The V gene is TRBV5-1, the J gene TRBJ2-3; D is possibly TRBD2 (7 bases). The CDR3 contains 16 residues. CDR1 and CDR2 (germline): SGHRS, YFSETQ. The V and J ends lost 4 bases and 0 bases respectively, with 15 bases between them. CDR3 nucleotides: TGCGCCAGCAGCCGGGGGGACACGATGAGCACAGATACGCAGTATTTT. Translation gives CASSRGDTMSTDTQYF.

This clonotype was picked up a small number of times. The rearrangement joins TRBV7-6 to TRBJ1-1; D possibly corresponds to TRBD1 (5 bases). The CDR3 is 14 amino acids. Germline assignment: CDR1 SGHVS and CDR2 FNYEAQ. V dropped 2 bases and J dropped 4 bases, with 11 bases sitting between them. This CDR3 is CASSLQGRVTEAFF. The CDR3 DNA follows: TGTGCCAGCAGCTTACAGGGTCGAGTCACTGAAGCTTTCTTT.

This chain connects TRBV15 to TRBJ2-5, with a tentative D call TRBD2 (7 bases). In germline, CDR1 is LNHNV, CDR2 YYDKDF (reference sequence). This CDR3 has 15 amino acids. Trimming shortened V by 0 bases and J by 5 bases, and 13 bases separated the two germline ends. The CDR3 DNA follows: TGTGCCACCAGCAGAGATTCGGGGGGCCAGGAGACCCAGTACTTC. This codes for CATSRDSGGQETQYF.

This clonotype turned up a few times. The chain employs TRBV9 and TRBJ1-4, with D perhaps matching TRBD1 (5 bases). CDR1 and CDR2 from the germline V gene are SGDLS and YYNGEE. This CDR3 is 15 amino acids long. The V and J ends lost 4 bases and 4 bases respectively, with 14 bases between them. CDR3 amino acids: CASSFEGTYNEKLFF. The CDR3 nucleotides are TGTGCCAGCAGCTTCGAGGGGACTTATAATGAAAAACTGTTTTTT.

The chain employs TRBV14 and TRBJ2-1; D gene uncertain. Trimming cost V 0 bases and J 3 bases, with 15 bases left between them. Germline values: CDR1 SGHDN, CDR2 FVKESK. This CDR3 is 17 amino acids long. The CDR3 DNA sequence: TGTGCCAGCAGCCAAGAAGTGTACGGAGAGAACTACAATGAGCAGTTCTTC. Translation gives CASSQEVYGENYNEQFF.

The gene calls are TRBV2 and TRBJ2-2; D is undetermined. Germline V gives CDR1 SNHLY, CDR2 FYNNEI. V dropped 3 bases and J dropped 5 bases, with 28 bases sitting between them. This CDR3 region has 20 residues. The CDR3 DNA sequence: TGTGCCAGCAGTGAGGGGTCTGCCTGGGATGGTATGAGAGATACCGGGGAGCTGTTTTTT. Amino acid sequence: CASSEGSAWDGMRDTGELFF.

The chain joins TRBV28 to TRBJ1-6; 7 bases align to TRBD1. Looked up from germline, CDR1 is MDHEN and CDR2 is SYDVKM. Trimming removed 7 bases from V and 6 bases from J; junction bases left unmatched: 6. The CDR3 covers 14 residues. The CDR3 sequence: CASTAGQSNSPLHF. CDR3 nucleotides: TGTGCCAGCACCGCGGGACAGTCTAATTCACCCCTCCACTTT.

The chain links TRBV6-2 or TRBV6-3 to TRBJ2-3; D call uncertain. The CDR3 is made up of 12 amino acids. V was shortened by 6 bases and J by 7 bases, with 11 bases between the two germline ends. Germline loops: CDR1 MNHEY, CDR2 SVGEGT. CDR3 bases: TGTGCCAGCAGCCCACCCAGTAATACGCAGTATTTT. Its translation: CASSPPSNTQYF.

The gene calls are TRBV7-3 and TRBJ2-1, with D perhaps TRBD1 (5 bases). This CDR3 region has 14 residues. Trimming pared 5 bases from V and 4 bases from J, leaving 12 bases between. Germline V gives CDR1 SGHTA, CDR2 FQGTGA. In DNA, the CDR3 is TGTGCCAGCAGCAAAACCGGACAATACAATGAGCAGTTCTTC. Protein: CASSKTGQYNEQFF.

This chain connects TRBV5-1 to TRBJ2-6; D gene unclear. V lost 0 bases, J lost 0 bases, and 19 bases lay in between. The CDR3 has 20 amino acids. Germline CDR1 SGHRS, CDR2 YFSETQ. The CDR3 sequence: CASSLGAPGRPSSGANVLTF. The CDR3 bases are TGCGCCAGCAGCTTGGGGGCTCCAGGCCGTCCCTCCTCTGGGGCCAACGTCCTGACTTTC. Full variable domain (remainder filled in from reference TRBV5-1 and TRBJ2-6): KAGVTQTPRYLIKTRGQQVTLSCSPISGHRSVSWYQQTPGQGLQFLFEYFSETQRNKGNFPGRFSGRQFSNSRSEMNVSTLELGDSALYLCASSLGAPGRPSSGANVLTFGAGSRLTVL.

The chain is built from TRBV7-9 and TRBJ2-3, with TRBD2 matching 7 bases. Per the germline V gene, CDR1 is SEHNR and CDR2 is FQNEAQ (reference sequence). The CDR3 runs 16 residues. With V trimmed by 5 bases and J by 2 bases, 10 bases remained unmatched. The CDR3 region has the DNA TGTGCCAGCAGCATCGCTGGGACTAAACTCACAGATACGCAGTATTTT. Amino acids: CASSIAGTKLTDTQYF.

This clonotype was recorded a few times. The chain couples TRBV7-8 to TRBJ2-3; TRBD2 aligns across 13 bases. This CDR3 has 16 amino acids. Germline V gene sequence: CDR1 SGHVS, CDR2 FQNEAQ. J was trimmed by 4 bases and V by 4 bases; bases with no gene match: 5. CDR3 sequence reads: CASSSGLAGFPDTQYF. CDR3 nucleotides: TGTGCCAGCAGCTCGGGACTAGCGGGGTTTCCAGATACGCAGTATTTT.

In this sample, this clonotype turned up many times. The V and J genes are TRBV20-1 and TRBJ2-1; D is uncertain. CDR1 and CDR2 (germline): DFQATT, SNEGSKA (reference sequence). The germline V and J ends were trimmed by 0 bases and 10 bases, with 19 bases remaining between them. The CDR3 loop spans 15 amino acids. CDR3 protein: CSARDHGVPRREQFF. The CDR3 nucleotides are TGCAGTGCTAGAGATCACGGTGTACCTCGTCGGGAGCAGTTCTTC.

The chain combines TRBV27 with TRBJ2-3; the match to TRBD2 covers 10 bases. CDR1 is MNHEY, CDR2 SMNVEV, per germline (reference sequence). The trim removed 4 bases at V and 8 bases at J, leaving 3 bases unmatched. This CDR3 region has 13 residues. This CDR3 is CASSSSGRATQYF. The CDR3 DNA is TGTGCCAGCAGTTCTAGCGGGAGAGCTACGCAGTATTTT.